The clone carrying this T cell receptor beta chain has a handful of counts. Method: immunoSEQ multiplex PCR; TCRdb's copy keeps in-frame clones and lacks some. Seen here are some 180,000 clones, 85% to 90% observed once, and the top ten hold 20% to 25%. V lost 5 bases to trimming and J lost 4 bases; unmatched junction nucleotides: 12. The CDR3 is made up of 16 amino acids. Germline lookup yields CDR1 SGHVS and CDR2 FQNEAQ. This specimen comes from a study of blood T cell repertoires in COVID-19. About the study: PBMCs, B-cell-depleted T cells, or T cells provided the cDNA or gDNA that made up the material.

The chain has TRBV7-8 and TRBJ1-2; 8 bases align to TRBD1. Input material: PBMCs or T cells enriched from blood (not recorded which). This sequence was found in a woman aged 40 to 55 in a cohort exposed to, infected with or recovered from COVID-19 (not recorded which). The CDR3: CASSHKGAGGFYGYTF. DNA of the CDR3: TGTGCCAGCAGCCATAAGGGGGCAGGGGGCTTCTATGGCTACACCTTC.